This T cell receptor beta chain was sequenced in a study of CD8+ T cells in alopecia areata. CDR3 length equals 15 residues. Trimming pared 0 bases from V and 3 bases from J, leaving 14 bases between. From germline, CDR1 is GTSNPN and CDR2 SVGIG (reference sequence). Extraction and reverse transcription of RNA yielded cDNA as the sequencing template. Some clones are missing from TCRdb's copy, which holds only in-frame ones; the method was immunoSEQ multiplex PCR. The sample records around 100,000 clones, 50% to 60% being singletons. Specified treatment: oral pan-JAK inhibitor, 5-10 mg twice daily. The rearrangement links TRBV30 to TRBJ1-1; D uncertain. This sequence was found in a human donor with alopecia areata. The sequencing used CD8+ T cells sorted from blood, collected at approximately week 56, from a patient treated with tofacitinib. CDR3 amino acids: CAWSVIGPRDTEAFF. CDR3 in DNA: TGTGCCTGGAGTGTGATCGGTCCTAGGGACACTGAAGCTTTCTTT.